The 18 T cell receptor beta chains below come from one sample, sequenced in a study of vaccination effects on CD4 cells after COVID-19 (dated by TCRdb to 2022 to 2024). These receptors' antigens are unknown. In the ViraFEST assay, PBMC were stimulated with viral peptide pools, and antigen-specific CD4+ T cell clonotypes were then identified by expansion using TCR sequencing. After roughly 11 days of culture, CD4+ T cells were isolated with the EasySep CD4+ T cell isolation kit. The absence of prior SARS-CoV-2 infection in healthy vaccine recipients was confirmed by negative nucleocapsid antibodies before and after vaccination. Libraries were made using the immunoSEQ multiplex PCR assay. Not all clones reach the TCRdb copy of this immuneACCESS table, which keeps in-frame sequences only. Checked studies attribute under half of the gap to unresolved V genes and leave the rest unexplained. The sample table records tens of thousands of clones; roughly four fifths of these occur just once. Roughly 19% of the sample is in the top ten clones.

The material was CD4+ T cells from PBMCs cultured with HCoV-NL63 spike peptides, obtained before COVID-19 vaccination. The cell subset or site label here, explained by the study, means: HCoV-NL63 spike overlapping peptide pool stimulation. These TCRs come from a human donor who received a COVID-19 vaccine.

In this sample, this clone turned up a few times. V usage is TRBV6-1 and J usage is TRBJ1-5; 9 bases agree with TRBD1. The trim removed 2 bases at V and 2 bases at J, leaving 4 bases unmatched. CDR3 length: 16 amino acids. The V gene's germline CDR1 is MNHNS and CDR2 SASEGT. The CDR3 nucleotides are TGTGCCAGCAGTGAAACAGGGGGCGCGGGCAATCAGCCCCAGCATTTT. It specifies CASSETGGAGNQPQHF.

The chain employs TRBV6-6 and TRBJ2-3; 9 bases agree with TRBD2. The V segment lost 5 bases and the J segment 4 bases; nucleotides outside the gene matches: 4. This CDR3 comprises 14 residues. CDR1 is MNHNY, CDR2 SVGAGI, per germline (reference sequence). CDR3: CASSPGLASDTQYF. The CDR3 bases are TGTGCCAGCAGTCCCGGACTAGCGTCAGATACGCAGTATTTT.

The V and J genes are TRBV4-1 and TRBJ2-3, with TRBD2 matching 10 bases. V dropped 4 bases and J dropped 6; count of bases not matched to a gene: 10. Germline CDR1 reads MGHRA; CDR2 reads YSYEKL. CDR3 size: 16 residues. The CDR3: CASSPHPGLARDTQYF. DNA of the CDR3: TGCGCCAGCAGCCCCCACCCGGGACTAGCGAGGGATACGCAGTATTTT.

The chain recombines TRBV7-2 with TRBJ2-1; D gene uncertain. The CDR3 extends over 12 amino acids. Germline lookup yields CDR1 SGHTA and CDR2 FQGNSA. Trimming took off 5 bases at V and 9 bases at J, with 11 bases between the two ends. CDR3 sequence (DNA): TGTGCCAGCAGCCAACCTAGGCCTGAGCAGTTCTTC. Translated, it gives CASSQPRPEQFF.

V and J are TRBV21-1 and TRBJ1-1; TRBD1 is the table's D call and was not checked against the DNA. TRBV21-1 is listed as a pseudogene. The CDR3 length is 15 residues. As DNA, the CDR3 is TGTGCCAGCAGCAAAGAAGGGGATACTGACTCTGAAGCTTTCTTT. It is translated as CASSKEGDTDSEAFF.

This chain links TRBV7-2 with TRBJ2-2; 9 nucleotides match TRBD2. This CDR3 comprises 16 residues. With V trimmed by 5 bases and J by 6 bases, 10 bases remained unmatched. CDR1 and CDR2 from the germline V gene are SGHTA and FQGNSA. The CDR3 DNA reads as TGTGCCAGCAGCCCCGTTGGACTAGCGAGGGCCGGGGAGCTGTTTTTT. Translation: CASSPVGLARAGELFF.

The chain combines TRBV15 with TRBJ1-1; D is unclear. Trimming left V 0 bases short and J 1 base short, with 6 bases between. The CDR3 runs to 14 residues. Germline V lookup: CDR1 LNHNV, CDR2 YYDKDF (reference sequence). DNA for the CDR3: TGTGCCACCAGCAGAGATCGGAAGAACACTGAAGCTTTCTTT. Protein: CATSRDRKNTEAFF.

The V and J genes are TRBV7-2 and TRBJ2-2; a weak D match, TRBD2 (6 bases). Germline CDR1 reads SGHTA; CDR2 reads FQGNSA. Trimming took off 4 bases at V and 2 bases at J, with 11 bases between the two ends. This CDR3 comprises 15 residues. This CDR3 reads CASSSPGLNTGELFF. DNA for the CDR3: TGTGCCAGCAGCTCCCCGGGACTCAACACCGGGGAGCTGTTTTTT.

The J gene is TRBJ2-7, the V gene TRBV3-1 (or the pseudogene TRBV3-2), with D uncertain. Germline V gene sequence: CDR1 LGHDT, CDR2 YNNKEL (reference sequence). The length of the CDR3 is 15 residues. V was trimmed by 1 base and J by 2 bases, leaving 12 bases between them. CDR3 bases: TGTGCCAGCAGCCAAGGGACGGATTCTACCTACGAGCAGTACTTC. Protein sequence: CASSQGTDSTYEQYF.

The chain carries TRBV2 and TRBJ2-3, with a weak D call TRBD2 (5 bases). Per germline, CDR1 SNHLY and CDR2 FYNNEI. V was trimmed by 9 bases and J by 5 bases, leaving 15 bases between them. The CDR3 runs to 13 residues. This CDR3 is CASKEKAVDTQYF. CDR3 sequence (DNA): TGTGCCAGTAAGGAGAAAGCGGTAGATACGCAGTATTTT.

This clone was counted only a few times. This chain connects TRBV5-1 to TRBJ1-1; maybe TRBD1 (6 bases). V shed 1 base and J shed 6 bases, with 13 bases lying between them. This CDR3 is built from 14 residues. Germline CDR1 is SGHRS and CDR2 is YFSETQ. In DNA, the CDR3 is TGCGCCAGCAGCTTGACAGGGCCGGAGGCTGAAGCTTTCTTT. This gives the protein CASSLTGPEAEAFF.

V is TRBV9 and J is TRBJ1-2; 7 bases are a match to TRBD1. CDR1 and CDR2 (germline): SGDLS, YYNGEE. The CDR3 spans 14 residues. V shed 4 bases, J shed 8 bases, and the junction held 11 bases outside the gene matches. The CDR3 region is CASSPTGPLEGYTF. In nucleotides, the CDR3 is TGTGCCAGCAGCCCGACAGGGCCCCTGGAGGGCTACACCTTC.

The chain links TRBV6-4 to TRBJ2-7; D is unresolved. V was trimmed by 0 bases and J by 5 bases, leaving 5 bases between them. In germline, CDR1 is MRHNA, CDR2 SNTAGT. This CDR3 has 12 amino acids. The CDR3 is CASSDSKDEQYF. The CDR3 DNA follows: TGTGCCAGCAGTGACTCGAAGGACGAGCAGTACTTC.

V usage is TRBV11-3 and J usage is TRBJ2-7; 10 positions agree with TRBD1. Germline V gene lookup returns CDR1 SGHNT and CDR2 YENEEA. V lost 4 bases to trimming and J lost 0 bases; unmatched junction nucleotides: 9. The CDR3 loop spans 17 amino acids. The CDR3 DNA follows: TGTGCCAGCAGCTCGTTTTCCGGGACAGGGGACTCCTACGAGCAGTACTTC. It encodes CASSSFSGTGDSYEQYF.

V is TRBV7-2 and J is TRBJ2-7, with D unclear. V was shortened by 0 bases and J by 5 bases, with 8 bases between the two germline ends. This CDR3 comprises 13 residues. Germline V gives CDR1 SGHTA, CDR2 FQGNSA. DNA of the CDR3: TGTGCCAGCAGCTTAGCCGGGTTTAACGAGCAGTACTTC. Encoded protein: CASSLAGFNEQYF.

The V call is TRBV12-3 or TRBV12-4, the J call TRBJ2-7; D ambiguous. Trimming removed 1 base at V and 3 bases at J, with 7 bases between. CDR3 length: 13 amino acids. This CDR3 reads CASSLGRLYEQYF. CDR3 DNA: TGTGCCAGCAGTTTAGGACGGCTCTACGAGCAGTACTTC.

This clone was observed a handful of times. CDR3 amino acids: CAWSGGQEGQPQHF. The DNA of the CDR3 is TGTGCCTGGAGTGGGGGACAGGAGGGACAGCCCCAGCATTTT. This sequence joins TRBV30 and TRBJ1-5, with TRBD1 identical over 8 bases. Germline assignment: CDR1 GTSNPN and CDR2 SVGIG (reference sequence). The V gene end was trimmed by 1 base and the J gene end by 7 bases; junction bases not matched to a gene: 6. There are 14 residues in the CDR3. Full variable domain (rest looked up from reference TRBV30 and TRBJ1-5): SQTIHQWPATLVQPVGSPLSLECTVEGTSNPNLYWYRQAAGRGLQLLFYSVGIGQISSEVPQNLSASRPQDRQFILSSKKLLLSDSGFYLCAWSGGQEGQPQHFGDGTRLSIL.

This clone was seen only a few times. The chain recombines TRBV28 with TRBJ2-1, with D perhaps matching TRBD1 (6 bases). The germline V and J ends were trimmed by 6 bases and 11 bases, with 20 bases remaining between them. In germline, CDR1 is MDHEN, CDR2 SYDVKM. The CDR3 length is 14 residues. CDR3 protein: CASRKTGPHSQQFF. The CDR3 bases are TGTGCCAGCAGAAAAACAGGGCCCCACAGTCAGCAGTTCTTC.